The clone carrying this T cell receptor beta chain was picked up one time. Deletions cut 1 base from V and 5 bases from J, with 6 bases between. This CDR3 is 13 amino acids long. CDR1 GTSNPN and CDR2 SVGIG come from the germline V gene (reference sequence). This sample stems from a study of blood T cell repertoires in COVID-19. Here immunoSEQ multiplex PCR was the method, and the copy in TCRdb shows in-frame clones only, minus some. The repertoire holds over 70,000 clones, with 82% as singletons. The receptor comes from a man aged 55 to 70 with acute or convalescent COVID-19. V and J are TRBV30 and TRBJ1-6; D is uncertain. Sequencing used peripheral blood. CDR3 amino acids: CAWSGQDNSPLHF. The CDR3 DNA reads TGTGCCTGGAGTGGGCAGGATAATTCACCCCTCCACTTT.